These 18 T cell receptor beta chains originate from one sample sequenced in a study of shared clonotypes between healthy human individuals. Produced via immunoSEQ multiplex PCR; TCRdb's table is partial and in-frame only. This table holds about 490,000 clones, 70% to 80% found once. Sample: PBMCs. Receptor source: a woman aged 40 to 55 in good health. Some clones in this sample may be carry-over from other donors' samples.

This chain links TRBV18 with TRBJ2-2; 10 bases align to TRBD2. The germline V gene encodes CDR1 KGHSH and CDR2 LQKENI. With V trimmed by 1 base and J by 6 bases, 8 bases remained unmatched. The CDR3 loop spans 17 amino acids. CDR3 amino acids: CASSPLAGGGGAGELFF. The CDR3 coding sequence is TGTGCCAGCTCACCACTAGCGGGAGGTGGTGGTGCCGGGGAGCTGTTTTTT.

This clone appeared a few times. The gene calls are TRBV11-2 and TRBJ1-4; D is unresolved. This CDR3 comprises 16 residues. Germline CDR1 SGHAT, CDR2 FQNNGV. V lost 4 bases and J 6 bases, leaving 18 bases between the germline ends. CDR3 sequence: CASSSPRPGGHEKLFF. CDR3 DNA sequence: TGTGCCAGCAGCTCCCCCCGCCCAGGTGGCCATGAAAAACTGTTTTTT.

This clone was picked up one time. The chain has TRBV2 and TRBJ2-7; 9 bases are shared with TRBD2. With 3 bases clipped from V and 3 bases from J, the junction kept 3 bases outside the gene matches. CDR1 and CDR2 from the germline V gene are SNHLY and FYNNEI. CDR3 size: 14 residues. The chain's CDR3 is CASSDGLANYEQYF. Here the CDR3 DNA reads TGTGCCAGCAGTGATGGACTAGCGAACTACGAGCAGTACTTC.

The J gene is TRBJ1-5, the V gene TRBV4-3, with no clear D. The germline V and J ends were trimmed by 2 bases and 4 bases, with 9 bases remaining between them. The CDR3 covers 14 residues. Germline lookup yields CDR1 LGHNA and CDR2 YSLEER. This CDR3 is CASSQLHTNQPQHF. The CDR3, as DNA: TGCGCCAGCAGCCAACTACATACAAATCAGCCCCAGCATTTT.

V usage is TRBV28 and J usage is TRBJ1-2; TRBD1 matches 7 bases. V shed 3 bases and J 7 bases; nucleotides not matched to a gene: 11. The CDR3 sequence is 15 residues long. The germline gives CDR1 MDHEN, CDR2 SYDVKM. Here the CDR3 reads CASSFYRGSLGGYTF. The CDR3 region has the DNA TGTGCCAGCAGTTTTTACAGGGGTTCTCTTGGTGGCTACACCTTC.

For this clone: Distinct nucleotide sequences in the sample also encode this CDR3. The chain links TRBV5-1 to TRBJ2-7; D remains unclear. V lost 1 base and J lost 4, with 6 bases in between. This CDR3 is 12 amino acids long. The V gene's germline CDR1 is SGHRS and CDR2 YFSETQ. CDR3 DNA: TGCGCCAGCAGCTTGCAAGGGTACGAGCAGTACTTC. It encodes CASSLQGYEQYF.

This clone was observed once. The chain uses TRBV11-3 and TRBJ2-2; 11 bases map to TRBD2. The germline gives CDR1 SGHNT, CDR2 YENEEA. V shed 6 bases and J 3 bases; nucleotides not matched to a gene: 0. The CDR3 runs to 14 residues. CDR3 amino acids: CASRLAGDTGELFF. DNA of the CDR3: TGTGCCAGCAGACTAGCGGGAGACACCGGGGAGCTGTTTTTT. Variable domain in full (rest from reference TRBV11-3 and TRBJ2-2): EAGVVQSPRYKIIEKKQPVAFWCNPISGHNTLYWYLQNLGQGPELLIRYENEEAVDDSQLPKDRFSAERLKGVDSTLKIQPAELGDSAVYLCASRLAGDTGELFFGEGSRLTVL.

V usage is TRBV6-5 and J usage is TRBJ2-7; D unresolved. The CDR3 totals 13 residues. Germline-derived CDR1 and CDR2 are MNHEY and SVGAGI. Trimming stripped 4 bases from V and 4 bases from J, with 11 bases between. CDR3 residues: CASSSTSIYEQYF. The CDR3 DNA reads as TGTGCCAGCAGTTCCACATCTATTTACGAGCAGTACTTC.

The chain employs TRBV19 and TRBJ2-7; 9 nucleotides agree with TRBD1. The germline gives CDR1 LNHDA, CDR2 SQIVND (reference sequence). The CDR3 covers 15 residues. Trimming cost V 5 bases and J 3 bases; bases outside gene matches: 8. As DNA, the CDR3 is TGTGCCAGTAGTCACGGGACAGGGCCCTACTACGAGCAGTACTTC. Translated, it gives CASSHGTGPYYEQYF. Looking up the rest from reference TRBV19 and TRBJ2-7 gives the full variable domain: DGGITQSPKYLFRKEGQNVTLSCEQNLNHDAMYWYRQDPGQGLRLIYYSQIVNDFQKGDIAEGYSVSREKKESFPLTVTSAQKNPTAFYLCASSHGTGPYYEQYFGPGTRLTVT.

The J gene is TRBJ2-1, the V gene TRBV5-1; D remains unclear. V shed 1 base and J shed 7 bases, with 15 bases lying between them. CDR3 size: 15 residues. CDR1 is SGHRS, CDR2 YFSETQ, per germline. The CDR3 loop is CASSLRDPTENEQFF. As DNA, the CDR3 is TGCGCCAGCAGCTTGCGAGACCCCACAGAAAATGAGCAGTTCTTC.

The gene calls are TRBV9 and TRBJ2-5, with no clear D. V was shortened by 0 bases and J by 4 bases, with 10 bases between the two germline ends. Germline V gives CDR1 SGDLS, CDR2 YYNGEE. This CDR3 comprises 14 residues. CDR3 nucleotides: TGTGCCAGCAGCGTAGCTAGGCTCGGAGAGACCCAGTACTTC. It translates to CASSVARLGETQYF.

In this sample, this clone turned up once. The chain links TRBV6-6 to TRBJ2-1; 9 positions match TRBD2. Germline V gives CDR1 MNHNY, CDR2 SVGAGI (reference sequence). J was trimmed by 7 bases and V by 6 bases; bases with no gene match: 13. The CDR3 runs 16 residues. This CDR3 reads CASRTTFSGSGNEQFF. CDR3 DNA sequence: TGTGCCAGCAGAACCACCTTTAGCGGGAGTGGAAATGAGCAGTTCTTC.

Worth noting for this clone: A read error is likely here: a far larger clone is one base away. This chain joins TRBV30 and TRBJ2-7; the D call may be TRBD1 or TRBD2 (5 bases each). V lost 0 bases and J 3 bases, leaving 9 bases between the germline ends. Germline V gene sequence: CDR1 GTSNPN, CDR2 SVGIG (reference sequence). CDR3 length equals 13 residues. In DNA form, the CDR3 reads TGTGCCTGGAGTGTACTGGGGGTCTACGAGCAGTACTTC. Translation: CAWSVLGVYEQYF.

This chain joins TRBV28 and TRBJ1-5; 7 nucleotides align to TRBD1. V trimming: 7 bases; J trimming: 1 base; junction bases outside the gene matches: 10. The CDR3 is made up of 16 amino acids. Germline CDR1 reads MDHEN; CDR2 reads SYDVKM. CDR3 nucleotides: TGTGCCAGCACGAGGAGCGTGACAGGGAGCAATCAGCCCCAGCATTTT. Protein product: CASTRSVTGSNQPQHF.

The rearrangement uses TRBV21-1 and TRBJ2-1; no DNA check was done on the table's D call, TRBD1. TRBV21-1 is assigned pseudogene status. CDR3 length equals 20 residues. The CDR3 loop reads CASKLHVTKQGPSVPNEQFF. CDR3 DNA sequence: TGTGCCAGCAAGCTCCACGTAACTAAACAGGGGCCCTCCGTTCCCAATGAGCAGTTCTTC.

The chain recombines TRBV7-2 with TRBJ2-3; D remains ambiguous. Trimming stripped 3 bases from V and 6 bases from J, with 13 bases between. The CDR3 totals 14 residues. Germline-derived CDR1 and CDR2 are SGHTA and FQGNSA. The chain's CDR3 is CASSFPLSPDTQYF. DNA for the CDR3: TGTGCCAGCAGCTTCCCCCTCAGTCCGGATACGCAGTATTTT.

The chain has TRBV19 and TRBJ2-1, with 7 bases matching TRBD2. Looked up from germline, CDR1 is LNHDA and CDR2 is SQIVND (reference sequence). V trimming: 4 bases; J trimming: 2 bases; junction bases outside the gene matches: 11. The CDR3 runs 17 residues. The CDR3: CASSTPGGLAAYNEQFF. In nucleotides, the CDR3 is TGTGCCAGTAGTACCCCAGGCGGCCTAGCGGCCTACAATGAGCAGTTCTTC. The full variable domain, in which reference TRBV19 and TRBJ2-1 provide the parts outside the CDR3, is DGGITQSPKYLFRKEGQNVTLSCEQNLNHDAMYWYRQDPGQGLRLIYYSQIVNDFQKGDIAEGYSVSREKKESFPLTVTSAQKNPTAFYLCASSTPGGLAAYNEQFFGPGTRLTVL.

The chain links TRBV27 to TRBJ2-5; 14 positions agree with TRBD2. The CDR3 extends over 20 amino acids. Germline V gene sequence: CDR1 MNHEY, CDR2 SMNVEV (reference sequence). V trimming: 0 bases; J trimming: 2 bases; junction bases outside the gene matches: 11. CDR3 sequence reads: CASSLSSPGGLAGGQETQYF. CDR3 nucleotide sequence: TGTGCCAGCAGTTTATCTTCCCCCGGCGGACTAGCGGGAGGTCAAGAGACCCAGTACTTC.